The next 16 T cell receptor beta chains were all read from a single sample in a study of T cells in localized non-small cell lung cancer. Repertoires were generated with immunoSEQ multiplex PCR, while TCRdb's copy carries only in-frame clones and drops some. This sample has tens of thousands of clones, with roughly 89% found just once. This material consisted of peripheral blood, taken before any cancer treatment. The receptor source for this set is a male donor older than 55 with stage III squamous cell lung carcinoma.

This chain uses TRBV19 with TRBJ1-3; 7 bases match TRBD1. Trimming removed 5 bases from V and 2 bases from J; junction bases left unmatched: 3. This CDR3 region has 14 residues. Germline V CDR1 and CDR2: LNHDA, SQIVND (reference sequence). The CDR3 region has the DNA TGTGCCAGTAGTGTGGGACAGCCTGGAAACACCATATATTTT. Translated, it gives CASSVGQPGNTIYF.

The chain recombines TRBV6-5 with TRBJ1-1, with D maybe TRBD1 (6 bases). V was pared by 0 bases and J by 5 bases, with 13 bases between. The germline V gene encodes CDR1 MNHEY and CDR2 SVGAGI. The CDR3 length is 15 residues. CDR3 in DNA: TGTGCCAGCAGTTACTCGGCCAGGGGAAGAACTGAAGCTTTCTTT. Encoded protein: CASSYSARGRTEAFF.

This clone showed up just once. V usage is TRBV2 and J usage is TRBJ1-1; D is unresolved. V was clipped by 4 bases and J by 0 bases, with 6 bases between them. This CDR3 is built from 13 residues. Germline V gene data show CDR1 as SNHLY and CDR2 as FYNNEI. CDR3 amino acids: CASSAGMNTEAFF. The CDR3, as DNA: TGTGCCAGCAGTGCGGGGATGAACACTGAAGCTTTCTTT.

The chain links TRBV19 to TRBJ2-7, with TRBD2 identical over 8 bases. Germline CDR1 and CDR2: LNHDA and SQIVND (reference sequence). The V segment lost 1 base and the J segment 6 bases; nucleotides outside the gene matches: 8. CDR3 length: 15 amino acids. CDR3 coding DNA: TGTGCCAGTAGTATAGTCTCAGCGGGAGCGGGCGAGCAGTACTTC. It is translated as CASSIVSAGAGEQYF.

Only one count was recorded for this clone. This chain uses TRBV25-1 with TRBJ2-3, with a possible D match to TRBD1 (5 bases). The germline gives CDR1 MGHDK, CDR2 SYGVNS. Trimming stripped 6 bases from V and 4 bases from J, with 17 bases between. The CDR3 spans 15 residues. CDR3 amino acids: CASRPTAWMADTQYF. The CDR3 region has the DNA TGTGCCAGCAGGCCGACAGCCTGGATGGCAGATACGCAGTATTTT.

The chain has TRBV6-1 and TRBJ1-2, with 8 bases aligning to TRBD1. Germline-derived CDR1 and CDR2 are MNHNS and SASEGT. The CDR3 runs to 15 residues. V gave up 5 bases and J gave up 4 bases; unmatched junction bases: 9. CDR3 in DNA: TGTGCCAGCAGTTTCGATGACAGGGGCGGCTATGGCTACACCTTC. Translating gives CASSFDDRGGYGYTF.

On this clone itself: The junction and the germline gene differ at one end; a read error may be behind it. This sequence joins TRBV7-2 and TRBJ1-1, with a possible D match to TRBD1 (5 bases). CDR1 is SGHTA and CDR2 is FQGNSA in the germline V gene. The CDR3 covers 12 residues. For the CDR3, the DNA is TGTGCCAGCGGCAGGGCGAACCCTGAAGCTTTCTTT. This codes for CASGRANPEAFF.

The chain employs TRBV11-2 and TRBJ2-7; a weak D match, TRBD2 (5 bases). The CDR3 is made up of 14 amino acids. Trimming removed 1 base at V and 2 bases at J, with 9 bases between. The V gene's germline CDR1 is SGHAT and CDR2 FQNNGV. The CDR3 protein is CASSLGDGAYEQYF. In nucleotides, the CDR3 is TGTGCCAGCAGCTTAGGAGACGGGGCCTACGAGCAGTACTTC.

The rearrangement joins TRBV6-5 to TRBJ1-4; 7 nucleotides match TRBD1. In germline, CDR1 is MNHEY, CDR2 SVGAGI. The J segment lost 4 bases and the V segment lost 7 bases, leaving 6 bases of the junction unmatched. The length of the CDR3 is 14 residues. The CDR3 is CASTDNRGNEKLFF. The CDR3 DNA follows: TGTGCCAGCACGGATAACAGGGGTAATGAAAAACTGTTTTTT.

In regard to this clone: At one boundary the junction diverges from the germline segment, which might be a read error. V is TRBV5-1 and J is TRBJ2-7; D uncertain. This CDR3 region has 13 residues. The germline V gene has CDR1 SGHRS and CDR2 YFSETQ. In DNA, the CDR3 is TGCGCCAGCAGCTTTAAAGCAGACTTTCGTGTGGGCTTC. Encoded protein: CASSFKADFRVGF.

This clone was recorded once. The chain recombines TRBV5-6 with TRBJ2-5; no reliable D call. The length of the CDR3 is 15 residues. Germline assignment: CDR1 SGHDT and CDR2 YYEEEE. Between the trimmed V and J ends, which lost 0 bases and 7 bases, there was a span of 16 bases. This chain's CDR3 is CASSLGVLPIGTQYF. The CDR3 DNA follows: TGTGCCAGCAGCTTGGGGGTCCTTCCCATAGGGACCCAGTACTTC.

The CDR3 is CASSLSPRTDTQYF. The CDR3 bases are TGTGCCAGCAGTTTATCCCCCCGCACAGATACGCAGTATTTT. The V call is TRBV27, the J call TRBJ2-3; D gene unclear. Germline lookup yields CDR1 MNHEY and CDR2 SMNVEV (reference sequence). The CDR3 sequence is 14 residues long. Trimming took 0 bases from V and 1 from J, leaving 5 bases between them.

The chain employs TRBV2 and TRBJ1-6; D is possibly TRBD1 (6 bases). The CDR3 sequence is 15 residues long. Trimming removed 6 bases from V and 6 bases from J, with 15 bases in between. Germline CDR1 and CDR2: SNHLY and FYNNEI. The CDR3 DNA reads as TGTGCCAGCAGGACCAGGGGACGGGCTAATTCACCCCTCCACTTT. Translated, it gives CASRTRGRANSPLHF.

The rearrangement uses TRBV2 and TRBJ2-5, with D tentatively TRBD2 (5 bases). V lost 5 bases, J lost 3 bases, and 7 bases lay in between. The length of the CDR3 is 12 residues. Germline assignment: CDR1 SNHLY and CDR2 FYNNEI. CDR3 sequence reads: CASSFGEETQYF. The DNA for the CDR3 is TGTGCCAGCAGTTTCGGGGAAGAGACCCAGTACTTC.

The rearrangement joins TRBV14 to TRBJ2-7; 11 nucleotides align to TRBD2. This CDR3 spans 14 amino acids. Per the germline V gene, CDR1 is SGHDN and CDR2 is FVKESK. Trimming removed 5 bases from V and 1 base from J; junction bases left unmatched: 1. CDR3 protein: CASSGTSGSYEQYF. Here the CDR3 DNA reads TGTGCCAGCAGCGGGACTAGCGGTTCCTACGAGCAGTACTTC.

The chain has TRBV11-2 and TRBJ1-2; D remains ambiguous. Germline V lookup: CDR1 SGHAT, CDR2 FQNNGV. This CDR3 is built from 13 residues. The V end was cut by 8 bases, the J end by 2 bases, with 12 bases between. The CDR3 loop reads CASSASGNYGYTF. Written as DNA, the CDR3 is TGTGCCAGCTCAGCTTCAGGCAACTATGGCTACACCTTC.